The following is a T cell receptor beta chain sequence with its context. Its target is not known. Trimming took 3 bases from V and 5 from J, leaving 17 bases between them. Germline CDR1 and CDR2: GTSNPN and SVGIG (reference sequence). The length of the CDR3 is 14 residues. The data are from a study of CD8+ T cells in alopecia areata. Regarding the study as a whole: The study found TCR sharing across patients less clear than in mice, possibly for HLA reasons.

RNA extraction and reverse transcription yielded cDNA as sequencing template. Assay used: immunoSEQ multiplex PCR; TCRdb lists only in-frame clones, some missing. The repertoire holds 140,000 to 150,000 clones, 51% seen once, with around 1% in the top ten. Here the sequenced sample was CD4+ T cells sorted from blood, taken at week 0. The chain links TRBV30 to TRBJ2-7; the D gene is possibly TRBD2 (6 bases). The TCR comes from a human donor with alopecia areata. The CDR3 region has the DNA TGTGCCTGGAGGGTCGGGGGTGGAGGCCACGAGCAGTACTTC. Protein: CAWRVGGGGHEQYF.